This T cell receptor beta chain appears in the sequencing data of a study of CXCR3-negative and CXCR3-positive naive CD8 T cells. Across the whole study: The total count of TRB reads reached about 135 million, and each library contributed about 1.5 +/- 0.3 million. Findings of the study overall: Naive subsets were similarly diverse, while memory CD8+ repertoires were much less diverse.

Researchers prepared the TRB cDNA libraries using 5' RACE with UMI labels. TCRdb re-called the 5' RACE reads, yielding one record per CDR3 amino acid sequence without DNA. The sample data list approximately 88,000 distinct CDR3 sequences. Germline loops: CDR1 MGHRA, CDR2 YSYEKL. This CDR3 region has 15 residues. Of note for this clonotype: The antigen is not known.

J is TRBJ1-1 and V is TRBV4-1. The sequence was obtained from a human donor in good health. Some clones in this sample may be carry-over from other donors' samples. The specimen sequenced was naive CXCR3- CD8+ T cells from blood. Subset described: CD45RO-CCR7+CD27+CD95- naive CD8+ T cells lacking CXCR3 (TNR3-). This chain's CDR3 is CASSRVGRGNTEAFF.